Presented here are 12 T cell receptor beta chains from one specimen sequenced in a study of monozygotic twins with inflammatory bowel disease. TCRdb reprocessed the 5' RACE reads, keeping one entry per CDR3 protein, no DNA. The sample is made up of around 100,000 distinct CDR3 sequences, and the top ten hold roughly 1.8% of it. The sample consisted of blood. These TCRs come from a human donor with ulcerative colitis or Crohn's disease, or a healthy co-twin of an affected twin (not recorded which).

The chain uses TRBV5-5 and TRBJ1-1; TCRdb calls TRBD1, which cannot be checked without DNA. The CDR3 consists of 14 residues. Germline CDR1 reads SGHKS; CDR2 reads YYEKEE (reference sequence). The CDR3 sequence is CASKRPGANTEAFF.

The J gene is TRBJ2-2, the V gene TRBV29-1; there is no DNA to check the TCRdb D call of TRBD1. CDR1 is SQVTM, CDR2 ANQGSEA, per germline. The CDR3 covers 13 residues. The CDR3 loop is CSVGIRDDGELFF.

The chain links TRBV27 to TRBJ2-7; there is no DNA to check the TCRdb D call of TRBD1. Germline CDR1 and CDR2: MNHEY and SMNVEV (reference sequence). The CDR3 consists of 16 residues. CDR3 loop: CASSLRDRGLRYEQYF.

V is TRBV7-2 and J is TRBJ1-1; TCRdb designates TRBD1, a call that cannot be tested without DNA. This CDR3 spans 13 amino acids. CDR1 is SGHTA, CDR2 FQGNSA, per germline. CDR3: CASSGQANTEAFF.

The CDR3 is CSARRPGDTQYF. The V gene is TRBV20-1, the J gene TRBJ2-3; TCRdb's D call of TRBD1 is untestable without DNA. The CDR3 is 12 residues long. Per germline, CDR1 DFQATT and CDR2 SNEGSKA (reference sequence).

The genes are TRBV2 and TRBJ1-1. Germline CDR1 SNHLY, CDR2 FYNNEI. CDR3 size: 15 residues. CDR3 protein: CASSDSAGWNTEAFF.

This chain uses TRBV28 with TRBJ1-2. The CDR3 sequence is 13 residues long. Germline values: CDR1 MDHEN, CDR2 SYDVKM. The CDR3 reads CASSFNGVAGYTF.

The chain links TRBV6-5 to TRBJ2-7; absent DNA, TCRdb's TRBD2 call cannot be checked. From germline, CDR1 is MNHEY and CDR2 SVGAGI. The CDR3 consists of 12 residues. The CDR3 loop reads CASIAATYEQYF.

This chain links TRBV7-2 with TRBJ2-5; TCRdb gives TRBD1 as the D gene, but with no DNA this cannot be confirmed. Germline loops: CDR1 SGHTA, CDR2 FQGNSA. The CDR3 length is 14 residues. CDR3 sequence reads: CASSLGGAWETQYF.

The J gene is TRBJ1-6, the V gene TRBV20-1; TCRdb calls TRBD1, which cannot be checked without DNA. Germline loops: CDR1 DFQATT, CDR2 SNEGSKA (reference sequence). The CDR3 has 15 amino acids. CDR3 sequence: CSAPETGQSYSPLHF.

J is TRBJ2-3 and V is TRBV14; lacking DNA, the TRBD2 call made by TCRdb goes unchecked. This CDR3 comprises 17 residues. CDR1 and CDR2 (germline): SGHDN, FVKESK. Here the CDR3 reads CASSPSGEGRLTDTQYF.

The chain carries TRBV7-7 and TRBJ2-5; the TCRdb call, TRBD2, lacks DNA for checking. CDR1 is SSHAT and CDR2 is FNYEAQ in the germline V gene (reference sequence). This CDR3 region has 13 residues. The CDR3 spells CASSNRRGETQYF.